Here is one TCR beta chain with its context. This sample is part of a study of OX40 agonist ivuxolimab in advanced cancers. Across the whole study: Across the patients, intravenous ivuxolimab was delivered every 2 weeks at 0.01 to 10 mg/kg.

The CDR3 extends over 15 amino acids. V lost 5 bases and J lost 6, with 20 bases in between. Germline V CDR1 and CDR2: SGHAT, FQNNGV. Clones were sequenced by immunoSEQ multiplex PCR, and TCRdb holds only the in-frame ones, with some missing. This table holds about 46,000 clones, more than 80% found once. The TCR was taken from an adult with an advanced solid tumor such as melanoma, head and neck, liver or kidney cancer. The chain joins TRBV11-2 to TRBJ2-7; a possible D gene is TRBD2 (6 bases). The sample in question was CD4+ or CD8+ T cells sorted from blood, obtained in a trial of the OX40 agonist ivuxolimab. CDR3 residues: CASSPPGGFRGEQYF. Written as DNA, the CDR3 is TGTGCCAGCAGCCCCCCCGGAGGGTTCCGGGGCGAGCAGTACTTC.